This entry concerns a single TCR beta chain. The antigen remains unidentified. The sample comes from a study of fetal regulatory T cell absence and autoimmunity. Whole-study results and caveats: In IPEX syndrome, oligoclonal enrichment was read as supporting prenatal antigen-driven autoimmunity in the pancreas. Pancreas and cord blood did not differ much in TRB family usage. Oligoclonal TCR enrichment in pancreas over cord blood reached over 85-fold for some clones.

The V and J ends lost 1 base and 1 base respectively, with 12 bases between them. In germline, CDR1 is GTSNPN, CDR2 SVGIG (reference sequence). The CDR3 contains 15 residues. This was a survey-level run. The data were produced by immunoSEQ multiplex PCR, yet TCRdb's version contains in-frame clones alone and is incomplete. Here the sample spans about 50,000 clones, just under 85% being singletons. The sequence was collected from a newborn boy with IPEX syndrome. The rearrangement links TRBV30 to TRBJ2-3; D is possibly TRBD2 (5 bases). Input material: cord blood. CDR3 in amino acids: CAWSAIRGGTDTQYF. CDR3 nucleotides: TGTGCCTGGAGTGCGATCCGGGGAGGCACAGATACGCAGTATTTT.